The sequence of this T cell receptor (beta chain) was determined in a study of shared clonotypes between healthy human individuals. Replicate PCRs for sorted subsets used approximately 220 ng DNA; this equaled 30,000 to 35,000 T cell genomes. Assay used: immunoSEQ multiplex PCR; TCRdb lists only in-frame clones, some missing. The sample contains millions of clones, 85% to 95% of which appear only once. CDR1 is SGHAT and CDR2 is FQNNGV in the germline V gene. CDR3 length: 15 amino acids. The ends lost 5 bases at V and 0 bases at J; junction bases unmatched: 4. The rearrangement uses TRBV11-2 and TRBJ2-7; 10 bases fit TRBD2. The sequence came from a man aged 18 to 35 in good health. The sample was naive CD4+ T cells sorted from blood. Subset in this sample: CD45RA+ positively selected. The CDR3 region has the DNA TGTGCCAGCAGCCGGACTAGCGGAAGCTCCTACGAGCAGTACTTC. It codes for CASSRTSGSSYEQYF.